Below, 20 T cell receptor beta chains from the same sample are listed, as sequenced in a study of blood T cell repertoires in COVID-19. Profiled with immunoSEQ multiplex PCR; TCRdb holds only in-frame clones, not every one. The data show more than 150,000 clones, roughly 76% seen once. Sequences were obtained from peripheral blood. These receptors came from a woman older than 75 with COVID-19, enrolled during active disease.

This clone was seen repeatedly, ten times or more. The V call is TRBV30, the J call TRBJ1-2; 7 positions match TRBD1. The CDR3 is made up of 13 amino acids. V shed 3 bases, J shed 8 bases, and the junction held 9 bases outside the gene matches. Germline CDR1 is GTSNPN and CDR2 is SVGIG (reference sequence). The CDR3 DNA reads as TGTGCCTGGAGCCAGACAGGGCTGGGAGGCTACACCTTC. Residues: CAWSQTGLGGYTF.

V gene TRBV3-1 (or the pseudogene TRBV3-2) combines with J gene TRBJ2-3; 9 bases map to TRBD2. The germline V gene has CDR1 LGHDT and CDR2 YNNKEL (reference sequence). CDR3 length equals 14 residues. Losses at the gene ends were 3 bases for V and 6 bases for J; bases not matched to a gene: 4. The CDR3 DNA reads as TGTGCCAGCAGCCAGGGCGGGGGGGCTGATACGCAGTATTTT. As protein: CASSQGGGADTQYF.

CDR3 sequence reads: CASSQDPTTSGSYNEQFF. The DNA of the CDR3 is TGTGCCAGCAGCCAAGACCCCACTACTAGCGGGTCCTACAATGAGCAGTTCTTC. This rearrangement joins TRBV4-2 to TRBJ2-1; TRBD2 matches 9 bases. CDR1 is LGHNA and CDR2 is YNFKEQ in the germline V gene. After removal of 0 bases from V and 1 base from J, the junction contained 7 bases not matched to a gene. The CDR3 length is 18 residues.

The chain combines TRBV10-3 with TRBJ2-3; 7 bases agree with TRBD1. The germline V gene encodes CDR1 ENHRY and CDR2 SYGVKD. The J segment lost 4 bases and the V segment lost 4 bases, leaving 17 bases of the junction unmatched. The CDR3 runs 18 residues. CDR3 region: CAISGRPLGARGPDTQYF. The CDR3 region has the DNA TGTGCCATCAGTGGTCGACCCCTTGGGGCTAGGGGGCCAGATACGCAGTATTTT.

The CDR3 DNA reads as TGTGCCAGCAGTTACCTGGGACAGATTTACAATGAGCAGTTCTTC. Translation: CASSYLGQIYNEQFF. This chain connects TRBV6-5 to TRBJ2-1; 7 bases align to TRBD1. The CDR3 runs 15 residues. The V gene's germline CDR1 is MNHEY and CDR2 SVGAGI. After removal of 2 bases from V and 4 bases from J, the junction contained 5 bases not matched to a gene.

The chain carries TRBV7-2 and TRBJ1-1, with TRBD1 matching 7 bases. V shed 5 bases and J 2 bases; nucleotides not matched to a gene: 5. The CDR3 contains 14 residues. CDR1 and CDR2 from the germline V gene are SGHTA and FQGNSA. CDR3 sequence (DNA): TGTGCCAGCAGCCCGGGACAGACTAACACTGAAGCTTTCTTT. Translated: CASSPGQTNTEAFF.

This clone was seen only once. The chain joins TRBV11-3 to TRBJ2-7; 8 nucleotides line up with TRBD1. The CDR3 has 14 amino acids. After removal of 6 bases from V and 0 bases from J, the junction contained 4 bases not matched to a gene. Per the germline V gene, CDR1 is SGHNT and CDR2 is YENEEA. CDR3 nucleotide sequence: TGTGCCAGCAGTCGACAGGGGAACTCCTACGAGCAGTACTTC. Amino acid sequence: CASSRQGNSYEQYF.

This rearrangement joins TRBV25-1 to TRBJ2-2, with 13 bases aligning to TRBD2. The CDR3 consists of 15 residues. With V trimmed by 6 bases and J by 5 bases, 3 bases remained unmatched. From germline, CDR1 is MGHDK and CDR2 SYGVNS. CDR3 loop: CASRKLAGGTGELFF. The CDR3 region has the DNA TGTGCCAGCAGGAAACTAGCGGGAGGGACCGGGGAGCTGTTTTTT.

J is TRBJ2-1 and V is TRBV6-5; the match to TRBD1 covers 9 bases. Germline V gene sequence: CDR1 MNHEY, CDR2 SVGAGI. V shed 6 bases, J shed 7 bases, and the junction held 4 bases outside the gene matches. This CDR3 has 13 residues. In DNA form, the CDR3 reads TGTGCCAGCAGGACAGGGGGAAGGAATGAGCAGTTCTTC. Protein product: CASRTGGRNEQFF.

V gene TRBV2 combines with J gene TRBJ2-5; 10 nucleotides match TRBD2. J lost 7 bases, V lost 6 bases, and 11 bases had no gene match. Germline lookup yields CDR1 SNHLY and CDR2 FYNNEI. CDR3 size: 15 residues. DNA for the CDR3: TGTGCCAGCAGCTCCCTAGCGGGGGCCCCGGGGACCCAGTACTTC. Its translation is CASSSLAGAPGTQYF.

The chain employs TRBV6-2 or TRBV6-3 and TRBJ2-2; TRBD2 agrees at 12 bases. CDR1 is MNHEY and CDR2 is SVGEGT in the germline V gene. Trimming took 6 bases from V and 5 from J; bases not matched to a gene: 7. The CDR3 extends over 16 amino acids. The CDR3 DNA sequence: TGTGCCAGCAGCCTTGGACTAGCGGGGCTAACCGGGGAGCTGTTTTTT. This gives the protein CASSLGLAGLTGELFF.

This chain uses TRBV6-5 with TRBJ1-1; TRBD1 is a possible D gene (5 bases). The CDR3 covers 13 residues. The V gene lost 5 bases and the J gene lost 4 bases, with 11 bases spanning the gap. Looked up from germline, CDR1 is MNHEY and CDR2 is SVGAGI. The CDR3 DNA follows: TGTGCCAGCAGTACCCACGGGGGCACTGAAGCTTTCTTT. Translated: CASSTHGGTEAFF.

V usage is TRBV10-3 and J usage is TRBJ1-5, with a possible D match to TRBD1 (5 bases). V was clipped by 8 bases and J by 0 bases, with 8 bases between them. This CDR3 is built from 13 residues. Per the germline V gene, CDR1 is ENHRY and CDR2 is SYGVKD. Here the CDR3 reads CAIGGDSNQPQHF. In DNA form, the CDR3 reads TGTGCCATCGGAGGGGATAGCAATCAGCCCCAGCATTTT.

The rearrangement links TRBV27 to TRBJ1-1; tentatively, D is TRBD1 (5 bases). The CDR3 sequence is 14 residues long. Germline CDR1 MNHEY, CDR2 SMNVEV (reference sequence). Trimming took off 5 bases at V and 0 bases at J, with 10 bases between the two ends. The chain's CDR3 is CASSISGMNTEAFF. The CDR3 coding sequence is TGTGCCAGCAGTATCTCAGGGATGAACACTGAAGCTTTCTTT.

This clone was observed a single time. The V and J genes are TRBV12-2 and TRBJ2-7; the table's D call, TRBD2, was not checked against the DNA. TRBV12-2 is noted as a pseudogene. The CDR3 is made up of 12 amino acids. The CDR3 coding sequence is TGTGCAAGTCGCCGGGACTTGTACGAGCAGTACTTC. Its protein product is CASRRDLYEQYF.

The chain is built from TRBV29-1 and TRBJ2-7, with unresolved D. V lost 0 bases to trimming and J lost 0 bases, with 6 bases between them. Germline V gene lookup returns CDR1 SQVTM and CDR2 ANQGSEA. The CDR3 is 13 amino acids. CDR3 DNA sequence: TGCAGCGTTGAAGACCCCTCCTCCTACGAGCAGTACTTC. As protein: CSVEDPSSYEQYF.

This clone was seen only a few times. The chain links TRBV6-5 to TRBJ2-1; 7 bases are shared with TRBD2. V trimming: 4 bases; J trimming: 8 bases; junction bases outside the gene matches: 11. This CDR3 is 15 amino acids long. CDR1 MNHEY and CDR2 SVGAGI come from the germline V gene. The CDR3 DNA follows: TGTGCCAGCAGTTTGGGCGGGGGAGTTGGCGATGAGCAGTTCTTC. Amino acid sequence: CASSLGGGVGDEQFF.

This chain uses TRBV21-1 with TRBJ2-7; the DNA was not used to check the table's D call, TRBD2. TRBV21-1 is marked as a pseudogene. This CDR3 is 16 amino acids long. The CDR3 nucleotides are TGTGCCAGCAGCCTCGGGACTAGCGGGGGGGCCTACGAGCAGTACTTC. Protein sequence: CASSLGTSGGAYEQYF.

This clone was picked up one time. In nucleotides, the CDR3 is TGCGCCAGCAGCCAAGAACGGGTTACCGGGGAGCTGTTTTTT. Translating gives CASSQERVTGELFF. J is TRBJ2-2 and V is TRBV4-1; no clear D gene. The CDR3 spans 14 residues. Deletions cut 0 bases from V and 5 bases from J, with 7 bases between. Germline V gene sequence: CDR1 MGHRA, CDR2 YSYEKL.

CDR3 sequence reads: CASSNGQGSEAFF. The DNA for the CDR3 is TGTGCCAGCAGCAACGGACAGGGAAGCGAGGCTTTCTTT. V gene TRBV11-3 combines with J gene TRBJ1-1; 8 bases are a match to TRBD1. Germline CDR1 reads SGHNT; CDR2 reads YENEEA. The CDR3 has 13 residues. Trimming at V came to 5 bases and at J to 11 bases, leaving 10 bases not matched to a gene.